Each of the 9 T cell receptor beta chains below was sequenced from the same sample in a study of CD8+ T cells in alopecia areata. Extracted RNA was reverse transcribed into cDNA, the sequencing template. Clones were sequenced by immunoSEQ multiplex PCR, and TCRdb holds only the in-frame ones, with some missing. The repertoire includes approximately 65,000 clones, approximately 46% of them detected once, and approximately 18% sits in the top ten. The specimen was CD8+ T cells sorted from blood, collected at week 0. These receptors were taken from a human donor with alopecia areata.

This clone was seen once. V is TRBV28 and J is TRBJ2-7; 7 positions match TRBD2. The J segment lost 2 bases and the V segment lost 10 bases, leaving 14 bases of the junction unmatched. The CDR3 contains 15 residues. Looked up from germline, CDR1 is MDHEN and CDR2 is SYDVKM. As DNA, the CDR3 is TGTGCCATCCAGGACGGGACTACCCATCCCTACGAGCAGTACTTC. Protein product: CAIQDGTTHPYEQYF.

This clone was recorded only once. The chain uses TRBV11-2 and TRBJ2-7; 7 bases line up with TRBD1. V lost 2 bases, J lost 2 bases, and 9 bases stayed unmatched. Germline V gene lookup returns CDR1 SGHAT and CDR2 FQNNGV. The CDR3 contains 16 residues. The DNA for the CDR3 is TGTGCCAGCAGCTTACCAGGGGGAGTGGCGCCCTACGAGCAGTACTTC. Amino acids: CASSLPGGVAPYEQYF.

CDR3 in amino acids: CASSFIGSWDYGYTF. Written as DNA, the CDR3 is TGTGCCAGCAGTTTTATTGGATCATGGGACTATGGCTACACCTTC. The chain joins TRBV27 to TRBJ1-2, with D unresolved. Trimming removed 3 bases from V and 3 bases from J, with 14 bases in between. CDR3 size: 15 residues. Germline V lookup: CDR1 MNHEY, CDR2 SMNVEV (reference sequence).

V usage is TRBV10-3 and J usage is TRBJ2-7; 13 bases fit TRBD2. This CDR3 is 16 amino acids long. With V trimmed by 5 bases and J by 2 bases, 6 bases remained unmatched. CDR1 and CDR2 from the germline V gene are ENHRY and SYGVKD. The CDR3 DNA reads TGTGCCATCAGTAAGACTAGCGGGAGGATGGCCTACGAGCAGTACTTC. Amino acids: CAISKTSGRMAYEQYF.

This clone was counted a few times. The chain joins TRBV6-5 to TRBJ2-3, with 9 bases that match TRBD1. The germline V gene has CDR1 MNHEY and CDR2 SVGAGI. CDR3 length equals 14 residues. J was trimmed by 5 bases and V by 6 bases; bases with no gene match: 6. CDR3 nucleotides: TGTGCCAGCAGACAAACAGGGGGCTTAGATACGCAGTATTTT. It is translated as CASRQTGGLDTQYF.

This chain connects TRBV2 to TRBJ2-5, with 8 bases lining up with TRBD1. The assigned J gene may be wrong: the sequence end matches TRBJ2-7 better. This CDR3 has 18 residues. Per germline, CDR1 SNHLY and CDR2 FYNNEI. The CDR3 nucleotides read TGTGCCAGCAGTGAATCGGTCAGGGGGCTAGTATTATCCTACGAGCAGTACTTC. Its translation is CASSESVRGLVLSYEQYF.

The J gene is TRBJ2-7, the V gene TRBV4-2; tentatively, D is TRBD1 (6 bases). Per germline, CDR1 LGHNA and CDR2 YNFKEQ. The CDR3 loop spans 16 amino acids. V was shortened by 0 bases and J by 2 bases, with 14 bases between the two germline ends. Here the CDR3 reads CASSQETGSVTYEQYF. CDR3 nucleotides: TGTGCCAGCAGCCAAGAAACAGGGTCAGTTACCTACGAGCAGTACTTC.

This chain links TRBV11-2 with TRBJ2-5, with D perhaps matching TRBD2 (6 bases). V was cut by 0 bases and J by 4 bases, with 6 bases left in between. Germline V gene sequence: CDR1 SGHAT, CDR2 FQNNGV. The CDR3 is 13 amino acids. CDR3 amino acids: CASSLELAETQYF. The DNA for the CDR3 is TGTGCCAGCAGCTTAGAACTAGCAGAGACCCAGTACTTC.

This clone has just a few counts. This chain links TRBV29-1 with TRBJ2-7, with D perhaps assigned TRBD1 or TRBD2 (5 bases each). This CDR3 is 15 amino acids long. V lost 0 bases and J lost 4, with 16 bases in between. Germline V gene data show CDR1 as SQVTM and CDR2 as ANQGSEA. For the CDR3, the DNA is TGCAGCGTTGAAGAAAGCGGTTCAGGGTTATACGAGCAGTACTTC. Amino acid sequence: CSVEESGSGLYEQYF.